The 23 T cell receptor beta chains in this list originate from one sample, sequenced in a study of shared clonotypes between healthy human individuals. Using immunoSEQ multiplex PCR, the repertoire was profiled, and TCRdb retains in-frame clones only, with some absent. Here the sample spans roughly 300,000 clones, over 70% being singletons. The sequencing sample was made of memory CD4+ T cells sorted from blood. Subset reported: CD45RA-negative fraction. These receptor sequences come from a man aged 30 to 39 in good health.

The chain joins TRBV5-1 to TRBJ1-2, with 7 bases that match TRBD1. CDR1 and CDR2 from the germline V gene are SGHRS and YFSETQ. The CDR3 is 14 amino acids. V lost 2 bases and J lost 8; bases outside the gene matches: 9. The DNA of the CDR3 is TGCGCCAGCAGCTTAAACGACAGGGTGGACGGCTACACCTTC. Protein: CASSLNDRVDGYTF. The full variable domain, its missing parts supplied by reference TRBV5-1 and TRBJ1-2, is KAGVTQTPRYLIKTRGQQVTLSCSPISGHRSVSWYQQTPGQGLQFLFEYFSETQRNKGNFPGRFSGRQFSNSRSEMNVSTLELGDSALYLCASSLNDRVDGYTFGSGTRLTVV.

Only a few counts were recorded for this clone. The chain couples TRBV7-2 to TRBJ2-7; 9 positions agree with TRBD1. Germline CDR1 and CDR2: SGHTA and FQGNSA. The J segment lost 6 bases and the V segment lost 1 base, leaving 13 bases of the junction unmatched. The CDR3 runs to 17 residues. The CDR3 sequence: CASSLVFSGTGSPEQYF. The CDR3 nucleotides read TGTGCCAGCAGCTTAGTGTTTTCGGGGACAGGGAGCCCCGAGCAGTACTTC.

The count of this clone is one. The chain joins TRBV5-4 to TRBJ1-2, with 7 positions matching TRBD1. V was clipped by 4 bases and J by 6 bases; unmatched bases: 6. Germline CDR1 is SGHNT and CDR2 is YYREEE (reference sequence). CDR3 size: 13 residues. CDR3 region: CASSNNRGHGYTF. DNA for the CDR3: TGTGCCAGCAGCAACAACAGGGGCCATGGCTACACCTTC.

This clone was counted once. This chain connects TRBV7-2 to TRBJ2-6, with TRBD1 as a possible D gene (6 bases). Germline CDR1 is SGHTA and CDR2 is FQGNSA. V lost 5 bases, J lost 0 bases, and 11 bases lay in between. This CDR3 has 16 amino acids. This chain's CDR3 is CASSRTANSGANVLTF. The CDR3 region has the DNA TGTGCCAGCAGCCGGACAGCAAACTCTGGGGCCAACGTCCTGACTTTC.

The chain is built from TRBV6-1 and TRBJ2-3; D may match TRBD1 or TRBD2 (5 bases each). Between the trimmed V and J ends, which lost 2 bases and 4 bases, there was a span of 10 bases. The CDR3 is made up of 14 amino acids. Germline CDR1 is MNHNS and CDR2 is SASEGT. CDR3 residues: CASSERGYPDTQYF. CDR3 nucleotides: TGTGCCAGCAGTGAACGGGGCTATCCAGATACGCAGTATTTT.

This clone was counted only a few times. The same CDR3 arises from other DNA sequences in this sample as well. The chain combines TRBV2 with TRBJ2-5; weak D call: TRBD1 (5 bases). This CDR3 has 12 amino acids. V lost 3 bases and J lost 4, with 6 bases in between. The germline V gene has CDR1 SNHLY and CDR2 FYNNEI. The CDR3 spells CASSEGRETQYF. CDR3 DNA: TGTGCCAGCAGTGAGGGGCGAGAGACCCAGTACTTC.

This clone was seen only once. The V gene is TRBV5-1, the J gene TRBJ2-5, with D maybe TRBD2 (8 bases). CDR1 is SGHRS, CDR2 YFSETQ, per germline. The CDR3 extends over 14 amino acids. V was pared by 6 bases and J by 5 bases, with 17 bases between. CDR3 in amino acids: CASKGAAGVETQYF. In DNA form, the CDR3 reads TGCGCCAGCAAGGGGGCAGCGGGAGTGGAGACCCAGTACTTC.

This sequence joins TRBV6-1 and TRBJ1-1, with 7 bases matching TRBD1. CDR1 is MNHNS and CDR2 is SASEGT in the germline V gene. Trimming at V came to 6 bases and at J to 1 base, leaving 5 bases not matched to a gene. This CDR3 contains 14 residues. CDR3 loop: CASRRGTANTEAFF. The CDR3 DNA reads TGTGCCAGCAGGAGGGGGACAGCGAACACTGAAGCTTTCTTT.

The chain's CDR3 is CASSLAPVSPSGANVLTF. The CDR3 nucleotides read TGTGCCAGCAGCTTAGCGCCAGTCTCTCCATCTGGGGCCAACGTCCTGACTTTC. The chain carries TRBV7-6 and TRBJ2-6; D is undetermined. This CDR3 has 18 amino acids. The germline gives CDR1 SGHVS, CDR2 FNYEAQ. V was trimmed by 0 bases and J by 1 base, leaving 13 bases between them.

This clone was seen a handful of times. In nucleotides, the CDR3 is TGTGCCTGGAGTTCGCGGGGTTTATCAAGTGGCTACACCTTC. Translating it yields CAWSSRGLSSGYTF. V gene TRBV30 combines with J gene TRBJ1-2; D not resolved. The CDR3 length is 14 residues. The germline gives CDR1 GTSNPN, CDR2 SVGIG (reference sequence). The V and J ends lost 2 bases and 7 bases respectively, with 17 bases between them.

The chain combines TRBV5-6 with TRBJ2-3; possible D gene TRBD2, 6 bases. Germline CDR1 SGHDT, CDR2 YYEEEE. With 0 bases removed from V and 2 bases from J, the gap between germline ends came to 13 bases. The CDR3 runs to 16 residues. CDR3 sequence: CASSLVTRLNTDTQYF. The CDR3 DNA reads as TGTGCCAGCAGCTTGGTGACTAGACTTAACACAGATACGCAGTATTTT.

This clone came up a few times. CDR3 DNA sequence: TGTGCCAGCAGCTTAGGCGGGTGGGATCAGCCCCAGCATTTT. This encodes CASSLGGWDQPQHF. The rearrangement joins TRBV7-6 to TRBJ1-5; D uncertain. CDR3 size: 14 residues. CDR1 is SGHVS, CDR2 FNYEAQ, per germline. V was cut by 1 base and J by 5 bases, with 9 bases left in between.

CDR3 DNA sequence: TGCGCCAGCACAGCGGGAGGGTACAATGAGCAGTTCTTC. Translated: CASTAGGYNEQFF. The rearrangement links TRBV10-2 to TRBJ2-1, with TRBD2 matching over 10 bases. CDR1 is WSHSY, CDR2 SAAADI, per germline. J gave up 4 bases and V 7 bases, and 1 base lay outside the gene matches. The CDR3 runs 13 residues.

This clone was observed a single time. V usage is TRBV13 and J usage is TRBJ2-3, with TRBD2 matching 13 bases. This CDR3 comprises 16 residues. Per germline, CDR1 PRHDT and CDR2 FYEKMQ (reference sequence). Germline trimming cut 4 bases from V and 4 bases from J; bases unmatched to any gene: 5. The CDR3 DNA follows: TGTGCCAGCAGCTCGCTGGGACTAGCGGGGCCAGATACGCAGTATTTT. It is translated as CASSSLGLAGPDTQYF.

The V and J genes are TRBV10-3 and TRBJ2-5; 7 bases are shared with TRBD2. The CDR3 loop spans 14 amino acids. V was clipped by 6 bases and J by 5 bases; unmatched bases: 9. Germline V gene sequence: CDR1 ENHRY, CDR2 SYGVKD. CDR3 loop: CAISDFKGGETQYF. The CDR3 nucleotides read TGTGCCATCAGCGATTTCAAGGGAGGGGAGACCCAGTACTTC.

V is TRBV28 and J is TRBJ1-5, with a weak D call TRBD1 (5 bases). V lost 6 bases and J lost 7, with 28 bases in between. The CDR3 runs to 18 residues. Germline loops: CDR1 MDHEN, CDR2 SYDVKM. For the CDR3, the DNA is TGTGCCAGCAGCGCACTTGCCCTGGGAGTACAGGTTAACCAGCCCCAGCATTTT. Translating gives CASSALALGVQVNQPQHF. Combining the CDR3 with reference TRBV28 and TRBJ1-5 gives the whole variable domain DVKVTQSSRYLVKRTGEKVFLECVQDMDHENMFWYRQDPGLGLRLIYFSYDVKMKEKGDIPEGYSVSREKKERFSLILESASTNQTSMYLCASSALALGVQVNQPQHFGDGTRLSIL.

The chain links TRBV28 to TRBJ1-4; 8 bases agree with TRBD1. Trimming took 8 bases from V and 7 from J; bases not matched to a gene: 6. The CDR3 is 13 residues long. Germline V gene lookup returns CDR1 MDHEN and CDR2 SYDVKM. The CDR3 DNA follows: TGTGCCAGCTACGACAGGGGCGCTGAAAAACTGTTTTTT. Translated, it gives CASYDRGAEKLFF.

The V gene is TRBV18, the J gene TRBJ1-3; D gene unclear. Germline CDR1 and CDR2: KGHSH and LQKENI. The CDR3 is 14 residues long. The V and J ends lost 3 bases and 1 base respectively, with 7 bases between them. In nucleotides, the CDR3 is TGTGCCAGCTCACCCGACATGTCTGGAAACACCATATATTTT. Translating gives CASSPDMSGNTIYF.

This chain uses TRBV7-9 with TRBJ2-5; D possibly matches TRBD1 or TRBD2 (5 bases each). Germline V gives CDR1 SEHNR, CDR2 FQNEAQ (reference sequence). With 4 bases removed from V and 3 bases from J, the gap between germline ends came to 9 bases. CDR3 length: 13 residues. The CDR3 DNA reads TGTGCCAGCAGCTCAGGGACCGAAGAGACCCAGTACTTC. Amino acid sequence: CASSSGTEETQYF.

CDR3 region: CASSLSDREETQYF. The CDR3 DNA is TGTGCCAGCAGCTTGTCCGACAGGGAAGAGACCCAGTACTTC. The V and J genes are TRBV5-4 and TRBJ2-5; 7 bases map to TRBD1. CDR1 is SGHNT and CDR2 is YYREEE in the germline V gene (reference sequence). V shed 1 base and J 3 bases; nucleotides not matched to a gene: 3. This CDR3 comprises 14 residues.

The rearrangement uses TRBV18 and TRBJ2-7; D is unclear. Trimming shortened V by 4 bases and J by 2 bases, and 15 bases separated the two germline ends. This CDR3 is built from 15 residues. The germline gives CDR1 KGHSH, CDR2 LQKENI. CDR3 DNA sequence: TGTGCCAGCTCACTAGGGCCCAAAAATACCTACGAGCAGTACTTC. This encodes CASSLGPKNTYEQYF.

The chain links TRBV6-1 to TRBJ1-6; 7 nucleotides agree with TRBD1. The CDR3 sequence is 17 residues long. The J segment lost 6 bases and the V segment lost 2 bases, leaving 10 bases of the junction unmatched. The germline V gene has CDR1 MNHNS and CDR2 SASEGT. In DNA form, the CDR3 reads TGTGCCAGCAGTGAAAAGGACAGGCGAGCGACTAATTCACCCCTCCACTTT. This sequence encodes CASSEKDRRATNSPLHF.

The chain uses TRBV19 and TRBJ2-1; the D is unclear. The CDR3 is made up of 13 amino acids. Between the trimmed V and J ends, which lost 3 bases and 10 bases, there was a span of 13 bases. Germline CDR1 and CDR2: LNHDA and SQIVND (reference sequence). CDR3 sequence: CASSITVRKEQFF. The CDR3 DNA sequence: TGTGCCAGTAGTATTACTGTGCGGAAAGAGCAGTTCTTC.